This T cell receptor (beta chain) was sequenced in a study of beta chain features in type 1 diabetes. Investigators reverse transcribed all isolated RNA, so they sequenced expressed TCRB transcripts. TCRdb keeps only in-frame clones here, not all; method: immunoSEQ multiplex PCR. The sample gives about 290,000 clones, under 8.5% of which show up once; approximately 0.93% is in the top ten. This clone has only a few counts. The CDR3 length is 13 residues. Germline V gene lookup returns CDR1 LGHNT and CDR2 FRNRAP. The V segment lost 8 bases and the J segment 4 bases; nucleotides outside the gene matches: 1.

The chain recombines TRBV12-5 with TRBJ2-2; TRBD2 aligns across 10 bases. The sequence derives from a young woman in good health. Sequencing was carried out using central memory CD4+ T cells from blood. The CDR3 nucleotides read TGTGCTAGTCAGCGGGGGGGCACCGGGGAGCTGTTTTTT. Its translation is CASQRGGTGELFF.